This T cell receptor beta chain was captured in a study of shared clonotypes between healthy human individuals. Germline V CDR1 and CDR2: SGHVS, FQNEAQ. The CDR3 covers 14 residues. V shed 8 bases and J shed 3 bases, with 17 bases lying between them. Using immunoSEQ multiplex PCR, the repertoire was profiled, and TCRdb retains in-frame clones only, with some absent. This sample carries 600,000 to 750,000 clones, about two thirds of them seen once, and the ten largest clones take approximately 2%. The V and J genes are TRBV7-8 and TRBJ2-7; D gene ambiguous. The sample consisted of memory CD4+ T cells sorted from blood. The subset denotes: CD45RA-negative fraction. This TCR was recovered from a woman under 40 in good health. The CDR3 loop is CASGYRRVDYEQYF. Here the CDR3 DNA reads TGTGCCAGCGGGTACAGAAGGGTCGACTACGAGCAGTACTTC.